These 27 T cell receptor beta chains came from one sample sequenced in a study of blood T cell repertoires in COVID-19. Sequencing used immunoSEQ multiplex PCR; TCRdb keeps in-frame clones, though not all of them. The repertoire holds 110,000 or so clones, with nearly 90% as singletons. The specimen sequenced was peripheral blood. The receptors were gathered from a woman between 65 and 79 years old who had recovered from COVID-19.

The rearrangement uses TRBV7-3 and TRBJ2-5; 11 bases are a match to TRBD2. The CDR3 contains 15 residues. The germline V gene encodes CDR1 SGHTA and CDR2 FQGTGA. Trimming at V came to 6 bases and at J to 1 base, leaving 4 bases not matched to a gene. The CDR3 loop reads CASSPGLAGQETQYF. The DNA of the CDR3 is TGTGCCAGCAGTCCCGGACTAGCGGGCCAAGAGACCCAGTACTTC.

The chain recombines TRBV9 with TRBJ1-5; D possibly corresponds to TRBD1 (6 bases). Germline loops: CDR1 SGDLS, CDR2 YYNGEE. The CDR3 runs 13 residues. V lost 3 bases and J 2 bases, leaving 6 bases between the germline ends. The CDR3 DNA follows: TGTGCCAGCAGCGACAGGGGCAATCAGCCCCAGCATTTT. It is translated as CASSDRGNQPQHF.

V is TRBV5-5 and J is TRBJ2-3, with 7 nucleotides matching TRBD1. V was clipped by 2 bases and J by 4 bases; unmatched bases: 7. Germline V lookup: CDR1 SGHKS, CDR2 YYEKEE (reference sequence). The CDR3 sequence is 15 residues long. The CDR3 protein is CASSLNRQGSDTQYF. In nucleotides, the CDR3 is TGTGCCAGCAGCTTAAACCGACAGGGTTCAGATACGCAGTATTTT.

This clone was picked up one time. This chain uses TRBV19 with TRBJ1-4; no firm D call. Germline CDR1 and CDR2: LNHDA and SQIVND (reference sequence). The CDR3 runs to 14 residues. With 6 bases removed from V and 2 bases from J, the gap between germline ends came to 10 bases. The CDR3 DNA reads as TGTGCCAGTAGCCTAGTCGGGACTAATGAAAAACTGTTTTTT. Protein product: CASSLVGTNEKLFF.

The genes are TRBV4-3 and TRBJ2-1; TRBD2 aligns across 12 bases. Looked up from germline, CDR1 is LGHNA and CDR2 is YSLEER. The CDR3 spans 18 residues. With 1 base clipped from V and 5 bases from J, the junction kept 9 bases outside the gene matches. The CDR3 protein is CASSQGLAGAELHNEQFF. In nucleotides, the CDR3 is TGCGCCAGCAGCCAAGGACTAGCGGGAGCTGAGCTACACAATGAGCAGTTCTTC.

The J gene is TRBJ1-4, the V gene TRBV7-9; 11 bases line up with TRBD1. V shed 5 bases, J shed 14 bases, and the junction held 16 bases outside the gene matches. CDR1 and CDR2 from the germline V gene are SEHNR and FQNEAQ (reference sequence). The CDR3 is 16 residues long. For the CDR3, the DNA is TGTGCCAGCAGCCGCGACCCGGGACAGGGGGGCTCGTCGCTGTTTTTT. Its protein is CASSRDPGQGGSSLFF.

Turning to this clone: Other DNA sequences within the sample encode an identical CDR3. The chain recombines TRBV28 with TRBJ2-7; 10 nucleotides line up with TRBD2. Germline V CDR1 and CDR2: MDHEN, SYDVKM. The CDR3 loop spans 18 amino acids. V lost 2 bases, J lost 0 bases, and 10 bases stayed unmatched. CDR3: CASSLLRDTSGTSYEQYF. The CDR3 DNA reads as TGTGCCAGCAGTTTACTACGGGATACTAGCGGGACCTCCTACGAGCAGTACTTC.

The chain combines TRBV5-1 with TRBJ2-1; 10 bases agree with TRBD1. The CDR3 is 16 residues long. Germline V gene lookup returns CDR1 SGHRS and CDR2 YFSETQ. V was clipped by 3 bases and J by 6 bases; unmatched bases: 9. CDR3 amino acids: CASSSTPGQGFNEQFF. The CDR3 region has the DNA TGCGCCAGCAGCTCTACTCCGGGACAGGGGTTCAATGAGCAGTTCTTC.

This clone came up a few times. The chain links TRBV7-8 to TRBJ1-2; D gene uncertain. This CDR3 spans 14 amino acids. The germline gives CDR1 SGHVS, CDR2 FQNEAQ. V lost 5 bases, J lost 4 bases, and 14 bases lay in between. This CDR3 is CASSPTQFSYGYTF. Written as DNA, the CDR3 is TGTGCCAGCAGCCCAACCCAGTTCTCCTATGGCTACACCTTC.

The chain couples TRBV4-3 to TRBJ2-5; 10 bases are shared with TRBD2. CDR1 and CDR2 (germline): LGHNA, YSLEER. V gave up 0 bases and J gave up 4 bases; unmatched junction bases: 2. CDR3 length equals 15 residues. The CDR3 DNA sequence: TGCGCCAGCAGCCAAGATCAGCGGGGGGGAGAGACCCAGTACTTC. Protein: CASSQDQRGGETQYF.

Only one count was recorded for this clone. The rearrangement links TRBV11-2 to TRBJ1-2; no reliable D call. Germline assignment: CDR1 SGHAT and CDR2 FQNNGV. Trimming removed 0 bases at V and 3 bases at J, with 17 bases between. This CDR3 is 17 amino acids long. The CDR3 reads CASSLDPNPGFHYGYTF. The CDR3 region has the DNA TGTGCCAGCAGCTTAGACCCAAACCCCGGGTTTCACTATGGCTACACCTTC.

This clone was recorded once. This rearrangement joins TRBV7-3 to TRBJ2-1, with TRBD2 matching over 7 bases. Unmatched junction bases numbered 7, after V lost 8 bases and J lost 3 bases. The germline CDR1 and CDR2 sequences are SGHTA and FQGTGA. CDR3 length: 14 amino acids. This chain's CDR3 is CASGSGGNYNEQFF. Here the CDR3 DNA reads TGTGCCAGCGGATCCGGGGGGAACTACAATGAGCAGTTCTTC.

The genes are TRBV7-3 and TRBJ2-1; a weak D match, TRBD2 (6 bases). The CDR3 length is 13 residues. Trimming stripped 2 bases from V and 10 bases from J, with 12 bases between. Germline assignment: CDR1 SGHTA and CDR2 FQGTGA. CDR3 sequence: CASSLAVRGEQFF. The CDR3 coding sequence is TGTGCCAGCAGCTTAGCTGTCCGGGGGGAGCAGTTCTTC.

V usage is TRBV18 and J usage is TRBJ1-5; 7 bases align to TRBD1. CDR1 KGHSH and CDR2 LQKENI come from the germline V gene. The ends lost 0 bases at V and 7 bases at J; junction bases unmatched: 6. This CDR3 has 15 amino acids. CDR3 coding DNA: TGTGCCAGCTCACCACCGGAAGGGGGCGGACAGCCCCAGCATTTT. This translates into CASSPPEGGGQPQHF. The variable domain in full, completed from reference TRBV18 and TRBJ1-5, reads NAGVMQNPRHLVRRRGQEARLRCSPMKGHSHVYWYRQLPEEGLKFMVYLQKENIIDESGMPKERFSAEFPKEGPSILRIQQVVRGDSAAYFCASSPPEGGGQPQHFGDGTRLSIL.

DNA of the CDR3: TGTGCCAGCAGCCTTCTAGCGGATACGCAGTATTTT. It specifies CASSLLADTQYF. V usage is TRBV28 and J usage is TRBJ2-3, with D tentatively TRBD2 (6 bases). The CDR3 loop spans 12 amino acids. From germline, CDR1 is MDHEN and CDR2 SYDVKM. Trimming removed 6 bases at V and 6 bases at J, with 10 bases between.

This clone was counted only a few times. CDR3 residues: CASSRPPSGTQYF. Written as DNA, the CDR3 is TGTGCCAGCAGTCGCCCCCCTAGCGGTACGCAGTATTTT. The chain carries TRBV12-3 or TRBV12-4 and TRBJ2-3; TRBD2 matches 7 bases. The junction had 7 bases not matched to a gene; V was cut back by 5 bases and J by 8 bases. This CDR3 has 13 residues.

This clone was seen just once. The rearrangement joins TRBV19 to TRBJ2-3, with unresolved D. This CDR3 contains 15 residues. Germline CDR1 LNHDA, CDR2 SQIVND (reference sequence). Trimming removed 5 bases from V and 0 bases from J, with 12 bases in between. CDR3 in amino acids: CASSLTESSTDTQYF. The CDR3 DNA reads as TGTGCCAGTAGTCTTACAGAGTCTAGCACAGATACGCAGTATTTT.

Remarks on this clone: This same CDR3 is encoded by further DNA sequences in the sample. This rearrangement joins TRBV19 to TRBJ1-5, with D uncertain. Germline CDR1 reads LNHDA; CDR2 reads SQIVND (reference sequence). This CDR3 comprises 15 residues. V shed 1 base and J shed 2 bases, with 9 bases lying between them. CDR3 loop: CASSIGLRGNQPQHF. The DNA of the CDR3 is TGTGCCAGTAGTATAGGCCTCCGAGGCAATCAGCCCCAGCATTTT.

This chain links TRBV11-2 with TRBJ1-3; 7 bases are shared with TRBD1. The CDR3 extends over 17 amino acids. Per the germline V gene, CDR1 is SGHAT and CDR2 is FQNNGV. Trimming took 0 bases from V and 2 from J; bases not matched to a gene: 7. CDR3 amino acids: CASSLDRPDRAGNTIYF. Written as DNA, the CDR3 is TGTGCCAGCAGCTTAGACCGACCTGACAGGGCTGGAAACACCATATATTTT.

The V and J genes are TRBV7-9 and TRBJ2-7; D perhaps matches TRBD2 (6 bases). V shed 1 base and J shed 3 bases, with 10 bases lying between them. The CDR3 length is 14 residues. Germline CDR1 is SEHNR and CDR2 is FQNEAQ (reference sequence). The CDR3 loop is CASSLVEGLYEQYF. The DNA for the CDR3 is TGTGCCAGCAGCTTAGTGGAGGGCCTCTACGAGCAGTACTTC. Drawing the rest from reference TRBV7-9 and TRBJ2-7, the complete variable domain is DTGVSQNPRHKITKRGQNVTFRCDPISEHNRLYWYRQTLGQGPEFLTYFQNEAQLEKSRLLSDRFSAERPKGSFSTLEIQRTEQGDSAMYLCASSLVEGLYEQYFGPGTRLTVT.

The gene calls are TRBV9 and TRBJ2-7; TRBD1 aligns across 8 bases. Germline V lookup: CDR1 SGDLS, CDR2 YYNGEE. The CDR3 consists of 16 residues. The J segment lost 2 bases and the V segment lost 3 bases, leaving 10 bases of the junction unmatched. CDR3 nucleotide sequence: TGTGCCAGCAGCGGCCTCAGGGGGCCGGGGCCCTACGAGCAGTACTTC. Its protein product is CASSGLRGPGPYEQYF.

The chain couples TRBV2 to TRBJ2-5; D is possibly TRBD2 (7 bases). V dropped 8 bases and J dropped 7 bases, with 17 bases sitting between them. There are 13 residues in the CDR3. The germline gives CDR1 SNHLY, CDR2 FYNNEI. This CDR3 is CASSGGRGATQYF. In DNA, the CDR3 is TGTGCCAGCTCGGGGGGCCGGGGGGCGACCCAGTACTTC.

The V call is TRBV19, the J call TRBJ2-1, with unresolved D. Germline V gives CDR1 LNHDA, CDR2 SQIVND (reference sequence). Trimming stripped 2 bases from V and 7 bases from J, with 6 bases between. This CDR3 is built from 12 residues. The CDR3 sequence is CASSIRLNEQFF. CDR3 DNA: TGTGCCAGTAGTATACGGTTAAATGAGCAGTTCTTC.

The chain carries TRBV10-3 and TRBJ1-2; possibly TRBD1 for D (6 bases). The CDR3 is made up of 15 amino acids. Germline V gives CDR1 ENHRY, CDR2 SYGVKD. Between the trimmed V and J ends, which lost 2 bases and 2 bases, there was a span of 12 bases. CDR3 residues: CAISERQARNYGYTF. The CDR3 DNA reads TGTGCCATCAGTGAGAGACAGGCCCGGAACTATGGCTACACCTTC.

This clone was found once. This chain uses TRBV7-9 with TRBJ1-6, with 9 bases that match TRBD1. Germline V gene data show CDR1 as SEHNR and CDR2 as FQNEAQ (reference sequence). V shed 5 bases and J 10 bases; nucleotides not matched to a gene: 9. The CDR3 contains 15 residues. The CDR3 region has the DNA TGTGCCAGCAGCCCGCCGGGACAGGGCTCCTCACCCCTCCACTTT. Its protein is CASSPPGQGSSPLHF.

The chain is built from TRBV28 and TRBJ1-5, with D tentatively TRBD1 (6 bases). The germline CDR1 and CDR2 sequences are MDHEN and SYDVKM. V dropped 2 bases and J dropped 6 bases, with 17 bases sitting between them. The CDR3 loop spans 16 amino acids. The CDR3 coding sequence is TGTGCCAGCAGTTTAAGTGGGGGGGCGGAGGGTCAGCCCCAGCATTTT. It translates to CASSLSGGAEGQPQHF.

The chain carries TRBV5-1 and TRBJ2-5, with 9 bases that match TRBD2. The CDR3 length is 14 residues. V lost 4 bases and J lost 5; bases outside the gene matches: 6. The germline gives CDR1 SGHRS, CDR2 YFSETQ. The CDR3 nucleotides are TGCGCCAGCAGCCCTGGGACTAGCCGGGAGACCCAGTACTTC. It encodes CASSPGTSRETQYF.